These 11 T cell receptor beta chains originate from one sample sequenced in a study of lymphopenia after photon versus proton radiotherapy. Clones were sequenced by immunoSEQ multiplex PCR, and TCRdb holds only the in-frame ones, with some missing. This table holds 160,000 or so clones, roughly nine tenths found once. This specimen consisted of peripheral blood, obtained from a patient treated with photon-based radiotherapy. These receptors came from a man in his fifties or sixties with gastric cancer.

A few counts support this clone. V gene TRBV7-9 combines with J gene TRBJ2-7; TRBD2 matches 10 bases. CDR3 length equals 14 residues. Looked up from germline, CDR1 is SEHNR and CDR2 is FQNEAQ (reference sequence). Unmatched junction bases numbered 8, after V lost 5 bases and J lost 7 bases. The CDR3 bases are TGTGCCAGCAGCCCGAGCGGGAGGGCCGATGAGCAGTACTTC. Protein: CASSPSGRADEQYF.

The J gene is TRBJ2-3, the V gene TRBV6-4; TRBD1 might be the D (6 bases). This CDR3 comprises 14 residues. V lost 11 bases and J 2 bases, leaving 17 bases between the germline ends. CDR1 and CDR2 (germline): MRHNA, SNTAGT. CDR3 sequence (DNA): TGTGCCGGAAAACAGGGAACTCTCACAGATACGCAGTATTTT. It is translated as CAGKQGTLTDTQYF.

The chain recombines TRBV10-2 with TRBJ2-7, with D tentatively TRBD1 or TRBD2 (5 bases each). The CDR3 contains 13 residues. Germline V gene sequence: CDR1 WSHSY, CDR2 SAAADI. Trimming took 6 bases from V and 0 from J, leaving 9 bases between them. The CDR3, as DNA: TGCGCCAGCAGCCGGGGCCACTCCTACGAGCAGTACTTC. Its translation is CASSRGHSYEQYF.

The rearrangement uses TRBV10-3 and TRBJ1-3; TRBD1 matches at 7 bases. The J segment lost 0 bases and the V segment lost 2 bases, leaving 4 bases of the junction unmatched. The CDR3 is 16 residues long. Germline values: CDR1 ENHRY, CDR2 SYGVKD. DNA of the CDR3: TGTGCCATCAGTGAGCCCGGACAGGTCTCTGGAAACACCATATATTTT. It yields the protein CAISEPGQVSGNTIYF.

The chain recombines TRBV5-5 with TRBJ2-6; D may be TRBD1 or TRBD2 (5 bases each). Germline CDR1 SGHKS, CDR2 YYEKEE (reference sequence). This CDR3 has 18 amino acids. V was pared by 2 bases and J by 0 bases, with 15 bases between. CDR3 sequence (DNA): TGTGCCAGCAGCTTCGGGGCCACCCAAGCCTCTGGGGCCAACGTCCTGACTTTC. This codes for CASSFGATQASGANVLTF.

In DNA, the CDR3 is TGCGCCAGCAGACTGGACAGGGCCGATGGCTACACCTTC. Its translation: CASRLDRADGYTF. The chain recombines TRBV5-1 with TRBJ1-2; 8 positions agree with TRBD1. Trimming cost V 5 bases and J 6 bases; bases outside gene matches: 6. Germline V gives CDR1 SGHRS, CDR2 YFSETQ. This CDR3 has 13 residues. The variable domain in full, with the rest retrieved from reference TRBV5-1 and TRBJ1-2, is KAGVTQTPRYLIKTRGQQVTLSCSPISGHRSVSWYQQTPGQGLQFLFEYFSETQRNKGNFPGRFSGRQFSNSRSEMNVSTLELGDSALYLCASRLDRADGYTFGSGTRLTVV.

The chain has TRBV18 and TRBJ2-3; D call uncertain. With 2 bases removed from V and 1 base from J, the gap between germline ends came to 7 bases. This CDR3 contains 14 residues. Germline loops: CDR1 KGHSH, CDR2 LQKENI. CDR3 region: CASSPERGTDTQYF. The CDR3 bases are TGTGCCAGCTCACCAGAACGCGGCACAGATACGCAGTATTTT. The variable domain in full, with the rest retrieved from reference TRBV18 and TRBJ2-3, is NAGVMQNPRHLVRRRGQEARLRCSPMKGHSHVYWYRQLPEEGLKFMVYLQKENIIDESGMPKERFSAEFPKEGPSILRIQQVVRGDSAAYFCASSPERGTDTQYFGPGTRLTVL.

The chain couples TRBV11-2 to TRBJ2-7; D not certain. Germline CDR1 reads SGHAT; CDR2 reads FQNNGV. Trimming took off 5 bases at V and 3 bases at J, with 17 bases between the two ends. CDR3 length: 15 amino acids. CDR3 in DNA: TGTGCCAGCAGCACCACGACTGCTTCAGTCTACGAGCAGTACTTC. Amino acids: CASSTTTASVYEQYF.

This clone appeared once. The J gene is TRBJ2-5, the V gene TRBV18; unclear D gene. Deletions cut 4 bases from V and 0 bases from J, with 6 bases between. Germline loops: CDR1 KGHSH, CDR2 LQKENI. The CDR3 length is 13 residues. CDR3 loop: CASSLLDQETQYF. Written as DNA, the CDR3 is TGTGCCAGCTCACTTCTGGACCAAGAGACCCAGTACTTC.

This chain links TRBV6-5 with TRBJ2-1; 10 bases are shared with TRBD2. V trimming: 1 base; J trimming: 7 bases; junction bases outside the gene matches: 7. The germline CDR1 and CDR2 sequences are MNHEY and SVGAGI. The CDR3 is 16 residues long. The CDR3 protein is CASSYFGAGGPNEQFF. For the CDR3, the DNA is TGTGCCAGCAGTTACTTTGGAGCGGGAGGGCCTAATGAGCAGTTCTTC.

This clone was observed a few times. The gene calls are TRBV2 and TRBJ1-2; 9 bases line up with TRBD1. The CDR3 runs 14 residues. CDR1 SNHLY and CDR2 FYNNEI come from the germline V gene. V was clipped by 5 bases and J by 4 bases; unmatched bases: 5. DNA for the CDR3: TGTGCCAGCAGTTGGACAGGGGAGAGCTATGGCTACACCTTC. The encoded protein is CASSWTGESYGYTF.